The TCR beta chain described here comes from a study of blood T cells in healthy people across ages. Notes on the study in general: It was the long-lived donors that had more naive CD4+ cells and higher diversity than aged donors.

As to this clonotype: Antigen: not known.

The CDR3 runs 12 residues. Alongside a J-beta primer mix, a sample-barcoded 5' primer served in a second PCR lasting about 7 to 11 cycles. Each of the cDNA molecules was tagged by a template-switch adaptor with 12 random nucleotides. A single record per CDR3 protein comes from TCRdb applying MiXCR to the 5' RACE reads. The sample shows 1.5 million to 2 million distinct CDR3 sequences, 49% of them seen only once. The sequenced material came from blood. This clonotype was sampled from a woman in her thirties or forties in good health. The chain has TRBV21-1 and TRBJ2-5; TRBD1 reflects the table's D call only, with no check against the DNA. TRBV21-1 is classified as a pseudogene. DNA of the CDR3: TGTGCCAGCAGCATCAGGCAGGGGAGGCAGTACTTC. Its translation is CASSIRQGRQYF.